Each of the 30 T cell receptor beta chains below was sequenced from the same sample in a study of control samples from healthy donors and cancer patients. Profiling relied on immunoSEQ multiplex PCR, and the TCRdb table lists in-frame clones only, not all of them. The table lists some 70,000 clones, nearly 85% of them singletons, with about 15% in the top ten. Sequenced sample: blood. The source is a man in his fifties or sixties in good health.

This clone has a handful of counts. The genes are TRBV19 and TRBJ2-2; no clear D gene. Germline CDR1 reads LNHDA; CDR2 reads SQIVND (reference sequence). The V gene lost 3 bases and the J gene lost 2 bases, with 10 bases spanning the gap. The CDR3 has 15 residues. CDR3 sequence (DNA): TGTGCCAGTAGTATTCGCGGATTCAACACCGGGGAGCTGTTTTTT. Translation: CASSIRGFNTGELFF.

V and J are TRBV12-5 and TRBJ1-1, with 8 nucleotides matching TRBD1. CDR3 size: 19 residues. Per the germline V gene, CDR1 is LGHNT and CDR2 is FRNRAP. V dropped 0 bases and J dropped 6; count of bases not matched to a gene: 18. In nucleotides, the CDR3 is TGTGCTAGTGGTTTGGTACAAATACAGGGGGTACCAGCGGGTTCTGAAGCTTTCTTT. Translation gives CASGLVQIQGVPAGSEAFF.

The chain joins TRBV4-1 to TRBJ2-3, with 8 bases that match TRBD1. Trimming cost V 4 bases and J 1 base; bases outside gene matches: 13. The CDR3 sequence is 18 residues long. Germline assignment: CDR1 MGHRA and CDR2 YSYEKL. CDR3 sequence: CASSRKLGQGLGTDTQYF. The CDR3 nucleotides are TGCGCCAGCAGCCGAAAACTAGGACAGGGTCTCGGCACAGATACGCAGTATTTT.

The genes are TRBV3-1 (or the pseudogene TRBV3-2) and TRBJ2-5, with D hard to call. The germline V and J ends were trimmed by 9 bases and 4 bases, with 21 bases remaining between them. The CDR3 sequence is 15 residues long. Looked up from germline, CDR1 is LGHDT and CDR2 is YNNKEL (reference sequence). The CDR3 region has the DNA TGTGCCAGAACTGACGGAAATGAACGTCGAGAGACCCAGTACTTC. Translated: CARTDGNERRETQYF.

CDR3 loop: CASSPGGLGNQPQHF. The CDR3 coding sequence is TGTGCCAGCTCACCGGGGGGATTGGGCAATCAGCCCCAGCATTTT. V gene TRBV18 combines with J gene TRBJ1-5, with a possible D match to TRBD1 (5 bases). Germline CDR1 reads KGHSH; CDR2 reads LQKENI. The CDR3 contains 15 residues. The V and J ends lost 3 bases and 2 bases respectively, with 11 bases between them.

The rearrangement links TRBV19 to TRBJ1-5, with D uncertain. V gave up 5 bases and J gave up 6 bases, with 20 bases separating them. Germline CDR1 LNHDA, CDR2 SQIVND (reference sequence). The CDR3 loop spans 16 amino acids. The DNA for the CDR3 is TGTGCCAGTAGTGCCATAGAGGTATTTGGTGGTCAGCCCCAGCATTTT. It codes for CASSAIEVFGGQPQHF.

The chain is built from TRBV4-3 and TRBJ1-3; D remains ambiguous. The germline V gene encodes CDR1 LGHNA and CDR2 YSLEER. The length of the CDR3 is 20 residues. Trimming removed 0 bases at V and 0 bases at J, with 21 bases between. In nucleotides, the CDR3 is TGCGCCAGCAGCCAAGATTTCATCCCGCGACACCGCTGCTCTGGAAACACCATATATTTT. Its protein product is CASSQDFIPRHRCSGNTIYF.

This sequence joins TRBV6-1 and TRBJ1-1; D call uncertain. Germline lookup yields CDR1 MNHNS and CDR2 SASEGT. V was cut by 3 bases and J by 1 base, with 6 bases left in between. The CDR3 extends over 13 amino acids. CDR3 protein: CASSDRPNTEAFF. CDR3 bases: TGTGCCAGCAGTGACAGGCCGAACACTGAAGCTTTCTTT.

This clone is a singleton in its sample. The chain has TRBV10-2 and TRBJ2-7, with 9 bases identical to TRBD2. V lost 5 bases to trimming and J lost 7 bases; unmatched junction nucleotides: 12. Per the germline V gene, CDR1 is WSHSY and CDR2 is SAAADI. This CDR3 has 15 amino acids. This chain's CDR3 is CASSTTGTSLKEQYF. CDR3 bases: TGCGCCAGCAGTACAACCGGGACTAGCCTAAAAGAGCAGTACTTC.

V gene TRBV18 combines with J gene TRBJ2-5, with 7 bases identical to TRBD1. CDR1 KGHSH and CDR2 LQKENI come from the germline V gene. J was trimmed by 2 bases and V by 5 bases; bases with no gene match: 5. The CDR3 sequence is 14 residues long. The CDR3 reads CASSIGQEQETQYF. The CDR3 DNA reads as TGTGCCAGCTCAATTGGACAGGAGCAAGAGACCCAGTACTTC.

The chain has TRBV2 and TRBJ2-7; TRBD2 might be the D (6 bases). The germline V gene has CDR1 SNHLY and CDR2 FYNNEI. The length of the CDR3 is 15 residues. V was trimmed by 6 bases and J by 3 bases, leaving 18 bases between them. DNA of the CDR3: TGTGCCAGCAGGGGCAGTCGCGGGACTTACTACGAGCAGTACTTC. Protein: CASRGSRGTYYEQYF.

This chain connects TRBV28 to TRBJ2-1; no clear D gene. V gave up 1 base and J gave up 9 bases, with 7 bases separating them. Per germline, CDR1 MDHEN and CDR2 SYDVKM. CDR3 length: 12 amino acids. The CDR3 coding sequence is TGTGCCAGCAGTTTATTATCGGGTGAGCAGTTCTTC. This sequence encodes CASSLLSGEQFF.

The V and J genes are TRBV6-2 or TRBV6-3 and TRBJ1-2; D is perhaps TRBD1 (6 bases). The germline V and J ends were trimmed by 5 bases and 4 bases, with 11 bases remaining between them. Per the germline V gene, CDR1 is MNHEY and CDR2 is SVGEGT. The CDR3 totals 13 residues. The CDR3 DNA sequence: TGTGCCAGCAGTAAACCACAGGGCTATGGCTACACCTTC. Amino acid sequence: CASSKPQGYGYTF.

This clone was seen just once. The chain carries TRBV24-1 and TRBJ2-1; 7 bases are a match to TRBD1. Germline values: CDR1 KGHDR, CDR2 SFDVKD. The CDR3 extends over 14 amino acids. V was clipped by 6 bases and J by 6 bases; unmatched bases: 7. The CDR3 DNA reads TGTGCCACCAGTTTAGGGGGCTCCATCAATGAGCAGTTCTTC. Translating it yields CATSLGGSINEQFF.

The J gene is TRBJ2-2, the V gene TRBV28, with TRBD2 identical over 12 bases. Germline loops: CDR1 MDHEN, CDR2 SYDVKM. J lost 5 bases, V lost 6 bases, and 1 base had no gene match. The CDR3 has 14 amino acids. As DNA, the CDR3 is TGTGCCAGCAGACTAGCGGGAGGTACCGGGGAGCTGTTTTTT. Its translation: CASRLAGGTGELFF.

This clone has only one observation. The chain is built from TRBV7-9 and TRBJ1-6; D not certain. In germline, CDR1 is SEHNR, CDR2 FQNEAQ (reference sequence). V lost 5 bases, J lost 7 bases, and 12 bases lay in between. This CDR3 region has 14 residues. DNA of the CDR3: TGTGCCAGCAGCCATAGCCATCAAAATTCACCCCTCCACTTT. Protein sequence: CASSHSHQNSPLHF.

Regarding this clone: In the same sample, other DNA sequences code for this CDR3. The V call is TRBV27, the J call TRBJ1-3; D possibly corresponds to TRBD1 (5 bases). V lost 3 bases, J lost 4 bases, and 13 bases lay in between. The CDR3 is 15 residues long. Germline CDR1 reads MNHEY; CDR2 reads SMNVEV (reference sequence). The CDR3 nucleotides read TGTGCCAGCAGTTTTTCCCCAGGGTCCGGAAACACCATATATTTT. Its translation is CASSFSPGSGNTIYF.

This sequence joins TRBV28 and TRBJ1-1; 11 bases are shared with TRBD1. Germline CDR1 and CDR2: MDHEN and SYDVKM. V gave up 5 bases and J gave up 5 bases; unmatched junction bases: 7. The CDR3 extends over 15 amino acids. The CDR3 protein is CASSPWTGGVTEAFF. The CDR3, as DNA: TGTGCCAGCAGTCCTTGGACAGGGGGCGTTACTGAAGCTTTCTTT.

The J gene is TRBJ1-5, the V gene TRBV28; D is uncertain. Trimming removed 6 bases from V and 2 bases from J, with 5 bases in between. CDR1 and CDR2 (germline): MDHEN, SYDVKM. The CDR3 has 12 residues. CDR3 nucleotide sequence: TGTGCCAGCAGGGACGGCAATCAGCCCCAGCATTTT. Encoded protein: CASRDGNQPQHF.

This clone appeared once. The V call is TRBV7-9, the J call TRBJ2-1; D may be TRBD1 or TRBD2 (6 bases each). Germline V gene data show CDR1 as SEHNR and CDR2 as FQNEAQ (reference sequence). The CDR3 has 16 residues. Deletions cut 3 bases from V and 3 bases from J, with 15 bases between. The CDR3 reads CASSLPGGGLYNEQFF. As DNA, the CDR3 is TGTGCCAGCAGCTTGCCGGGTGGGGGGCTCTACAATGAGCAGTTCTTC.

V is TRBV4-1 and J is TRBJ2-3, with D unclear. The V and J ends lost 1 base and 2 bases respectively, with 13 bases between them. This CDR3 is built from 16 residues. CDR1 MGHRA and CDR2 YSYEKL come from the germline V gene. The CDR3 protein is CASSQVVGSDTDTQYF. The CDR3 nucleotides read TGCGCCAGCAGCCAAGTTGTCGGATCCGACACAGATACGCAGTATTTT.

The chain carries TRBV3-1 (or the pseudogene TRBV3-2) and TRBJ1-6, with 9 bases matching TRBD1. V lost 3 bases and J lost 10; bases outside the gene matches: 4. Germline lookup yields CDR1 LGHDT and CDR2 YNNKEL (reference sequence). This CDR3 is 14 amino acids long. The CDR3 DNA sequence: TGTGCCAGCAGCCAGGGACAGGGAACGTCACCCCTCCACTTT. Its protein product is CASSQGQGTSPLHF.

This chain links TRBV14 with TRBJ2-7; D gene ambiguous. The CDR3 is made up of 13 amino acids. Trimming took 0 bases from V and 5 from J, leaving 8 bases between them. Germline CDR1 and CDR2: SGHDN and FVKESK. CDR3: CASSQDSRNEQYF. The CDR3 DNA reads TGTGCCAGCAGCCAAGATAGTCGTAACGAGCAGTACTTC.

V and J are TRBV5-1 and TRBJ2-3; 7 bases are a match to TRBD2. The CDR3 totals 16 residues. Trimming cost V 0 bases and J 2 bases; bases outside gene matches: 6. Germline CDR1 is SGHRS and CDR2 is YFSETQ. This CDR3 reads CASSLDGRTTTDTQYF. The CDR3 DNA is TGCGCCAGCAGCTTGGACGGGAGGACGACCACAGATACGCAGTATTTT.

Here the CDR3 reads CASSESWSQPQHF. The CDR3 region has the DNA TGTGCCAGCAGTGAATCATGGAGTCAGCCCCAGCATTTT. This chain links TRBV6-1 with TRBJ1-5; D is ambiguous. This CDR3 spans 13 amino acids. V shed 2 bases and J shed 6 bases, with 8 bases lying between them. CDR1 is MNHNS and CDR2 is SASEGT in the germline V gene.

The chain combines TRBV7-2 with TRBJ1-6; no definite D call. With 4 bases removed from V and 7 bases from J, the gap between germline ends came to 11 bases. CDR3 length equals 14 residues. Germline lookup yields CDR1 SGHTA and CDR2 FQGNSA. CDR3 DNA: TGTGCCAGCAGCTCCTCAACCTTAAATTCACCCCTCCACTTT. Amino acid sequence: CASSSSTLNSPLHF. Using reference TRBV7-2 and TRBJ1-6 for the parts outside the CDR3, the full variable domain is GAGVSQSPSNKVTEKGKDVELRCDPISGHTALYWYRQSLGQGLEFLIYFQGNSAPDKSGLPSDRFSAERTGGSVSTLTIQRTQQEDSAVYLCASSSSTLNSPLHFGNGTRLTVT.

The sample holds one count of this clone. The rearrangement links TRBV5-1 to TRBJ2-1; TRBD2 aligns across 9 bases. CDR1 and CDR2 (germline): SGHRS, YFSETQ. J was trimmed by 7 bases and V by 5 bases; bases with no gene match: 4. This CDR3 comprises 13 residues. The CDR3 nucleotides read TGCGCCAGCAGGCTAGCGGGACAAAATGAGCAGTTCTTC. This gives the protein CASRLAGQNEQFF.

This clone was counted a single time. The chain uses TRBV5-1 and TRBJ2-1; a possible D gene is TRBD2 (6 bases). CDR1 and CDR2 (germline): SGHRS, YFSETQ. The CDR3 consists of 15 residues. V dropped 4 bases and J dropped 0 bases, with 11 bases sitting between them. CDR3 amino acids: CASSAGRSSYNEQFF. The CDR3 bases are TGCGCCAGCAGCGCGGGACGGAGCTCCTACAATGAGCAGTTCTTC.

This chain joins TRBV6-5 and TRBJ2-5, with D unresolved. CDR1 and CDR2 (germline): MNHEY, SVGAGI. The CDR3 is 14 amino acids. The germline V and J ends were trimmed by 7 bases and 1 base, with 13 bases remaining between them. The chain's CDR3 is CASKWAKTQETQYF. The DNA of the CDR3 is TGTGCCAGCAAATGGGCTAAGACCCAAGAGACCCAGTACTTC.

The rearrangement joins TRBV3-1 (or the pseudogene TRBV3-2) to TRBJ2-5; D possibly corresponds to TRBD2 (5 bases). Trimming stripped 4 bases from V and 5 bases from J, with 14 bases between. This CDR3 is 14 amino acids long. Germline-derived CDR1 and CDR2 are LGHDT and YNNKEL (reference sequence). The CDR3 DNA is TGTGCCAGCAGCCTAGGCACGGGAAAGGAGACCCAGTACTTC. This encodes CASSLGTGKETQYF.